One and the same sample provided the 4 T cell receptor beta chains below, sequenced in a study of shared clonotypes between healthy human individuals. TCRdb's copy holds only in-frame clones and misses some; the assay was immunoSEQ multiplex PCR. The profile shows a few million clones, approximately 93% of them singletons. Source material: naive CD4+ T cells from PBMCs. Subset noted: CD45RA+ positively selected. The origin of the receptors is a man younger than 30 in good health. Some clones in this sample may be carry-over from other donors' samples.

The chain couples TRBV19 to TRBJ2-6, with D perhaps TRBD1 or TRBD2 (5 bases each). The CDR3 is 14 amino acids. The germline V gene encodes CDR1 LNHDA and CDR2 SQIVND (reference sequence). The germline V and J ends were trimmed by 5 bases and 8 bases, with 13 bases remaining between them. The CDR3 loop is CASSSRTGPNVLTF. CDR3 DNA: TGTGCCAGTAGTTCCCGGACGGGACCCAACGTCCTGACTTTC. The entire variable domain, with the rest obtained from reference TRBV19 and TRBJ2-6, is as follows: DGGITQSPKYLFRKEGQNVTLSCEQNLNHDAMYWYRQDPGQGLRLIYYSQIVNDFQKGDIAEGYSVSREKKESFPLTVTSAQKNPTAFYLCASSSRTGPNVLTFGAGSRLTVL.

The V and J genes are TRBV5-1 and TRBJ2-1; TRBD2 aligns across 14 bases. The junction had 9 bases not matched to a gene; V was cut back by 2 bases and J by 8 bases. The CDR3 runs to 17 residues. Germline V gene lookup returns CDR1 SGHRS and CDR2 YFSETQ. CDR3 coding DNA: TGCGCCAGCAGCTTCACACGACTAGCGGGAGGGTTCGATGAGCAGTTCTTC. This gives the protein CASSFTRLAGGFDEQFF.

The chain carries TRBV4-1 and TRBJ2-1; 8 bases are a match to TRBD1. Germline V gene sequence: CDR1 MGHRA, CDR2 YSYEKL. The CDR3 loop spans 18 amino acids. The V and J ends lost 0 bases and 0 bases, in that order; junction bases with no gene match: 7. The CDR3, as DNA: TGCGCCAGCAGCCAAGAGGGACAGGTGCCGAGCTCCTACAATGAGCAGTTCTTC. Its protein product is CASSQEGQVPSSYNEQFF.

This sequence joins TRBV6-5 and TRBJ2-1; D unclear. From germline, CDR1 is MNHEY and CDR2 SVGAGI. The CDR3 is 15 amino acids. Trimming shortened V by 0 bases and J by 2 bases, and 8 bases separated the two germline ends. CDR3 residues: CASSYSIQAYNEQFF. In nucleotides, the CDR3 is TGTGCCAGCAGTTACTCGATCCAGGCCTACAATGAGCAGTTCTTC.